Shown below are 30 T cell receptor beta chains from a single sample sequenced in a study of spatial heterogeneity in lung cancer. Time point described: sample taken at primary tumor resection. In each case, whole RNA from tumor, nontumor lung or frozen PBMC was sequenced unsorted. TCRdb analysed the 5' RACE reads with MiXCR anew, one entry per CDR3 protein. The data hold over 3,000 distinct CDR3 sequences, with approximately 7% observed a single time. The sequenced sample was normal lung tissue next to the tumor, obtained at surgery. The receptors come from a male donor with early-stage non-small cell lung cancer.

This clonotype has at least ten counts. The CDR3 DNA is TGTGCCAGTAGTATCGGACTAGCGACTATCGATGAGCAGTTCTTC. This sequence encodes CASSIGLATIDEQFF. The rearrangement links TRBV19 to TRBJ2-1, with 9 nucleotides matching TRBD2. After removal of 3 bases from V and 8 bases from J, the junction contained 8 bases not matched to a gene. Germline V gives CDR1 LNHDA, CDR2 SQIVND (reference sequence). The CDR3 loop spans 15 amino acids.

By frequency in the sample, this clonotype is medium-sized. This rearrangement joins TRBV6-2 or TRBV6-3 to TRBJ2-7; 8 bases line up with TRBD1. This CDR3 region has 13 residues. Per germline, CDR1 MNHEY and CDR2 SVGEGT. V gave up 6 bases and J gave up 6 bases; unmatched junction bases: 7. CDR3 loop: CASRRTGPGEQYF. Written as DNA, the CDR3 is TGTGCCAGCAGAAGGACAGGGCCGGGCGAGCAGTACTTC.

This clonotype is labeled medium-sized. Here the CDR3 reads CASSYRGLGNSPLHF. The DNA for the CDR3 is TGTGCCAGCAGCTACAGGGGGCTTGGTAATTCACCCCTCCACTTT. The chain uses TRBV7-9 and TRBJ1-6, with 9 bases matching TRBD1. After removal of 4 bases from V and 6 bases from J, the junction contained 4 bases not matched to a gene. The length of the CDR3 is 15 residues. Germline CDR1 and CDR2: SEHNR and FQNEAQ (reference sequence).

This clonotype ranks as medium-sized. CDR3 sequence: CSARGGSEQFF. The CDR3 nucleotides read TGCAGTGCTAGAGGCGGGAGTGAGCAGTTCTTC. The genes are TRBV20-1 and TRBJ2-1, with TRBD2 identical over 7 bases. Per the germline V gene, CDR1 is DFQATT and CDR2 is SNEGSKA (reference sequence). The CDR3 contains 11 residues. V lost 1 base and J lost 9; bases outside the gene matches: 0.

Judged by abundance, this clonotype is medium-sized (0.01 to 0.1%). The chain combines TRBV12-3 or TRBV12-4 with TRBJ1-1; possibly TRBD1 for D (5 bases). V was pared by 7 bases and J by 1 base, with 13 bases between. CDR3 size: 14 residues. This CDR3 is CASTLGGPNTEAFF. In nucleotides, the CDR3 is TGTGCCAGCACTCTGGGGGGTCCGAACACTGAAGCTTTCTTT.

This clonotype is medium-sized (0.01 to 0.1%) within its sample. In DNA form, the CDR3 reads TGTGCCAGTAGTCTCGGGACCGCAACTAATGAAAAACTGTTTTTT. Amino acid sequence: CASSLGTATNEKLFF. The chain couples TRBV19 to TRBJ1-4; possible D gene TRBD1, 5 bases. The length of the CDR3 is 15 residues. Looked up from germline, CDR1 is LNHDA and CDR2 is SQIVND (reference sequence). Trimming left V 5 bases short and J 0 bases short, with 10 bases between.

This clonotype was picked up many times. The genes are TRBV19 and TRBJ2-3, with unresolved D. Trimming pared 3 bases from V and 2 bases from J, leaving 9 bases between. This CDR3 contains 14 residues. CDR1 and CDR2 (germline): LNHDA, SQIVND (reference sequence). The CDR3, as DNA: TGTGCCAGTAGTATGGCACTTTTCACAGATACGCAGTATTTT. Translated, it gives CASSMALFTDTQYF.

The sample holds many counts of this clonotype. The chain has TRBV5-5 and TRBJ1-5, with D perhaps TRBD1 (6 bases). Germline V CDR1 and CDR2: SGHKS, YYEKEE (reference sequence). Trimming took 2 bases from V and 2 from J, leaving 14 bases between them. This CDR3 contains 16 residues. In DNA, the CDR3 is TGTGCCAGCAGCTTCAGGGGCGGGGACGGCAATCAGCCCCAGCATTTT. It encodes CASSFRGGDGNQPQHF. The variable domain in full, completed from reference TRBV5-5 and TRBJ1-5, reads DAGVTQSPTHLIKTRGQQVTLRCSPISGHKSVSWYQQVLGQGPQFIFQYYEKEERGRGNFPDRFSARQFPNYSSELNVNALLLGDSALYLCASSFRGGDGNQPQHFGDGTRLSIL.

Within the sample, this clonotype is medium-sized. This chain joins TRBV5-1 and TRBJ1-2, with 7 bases matching TRBD1. This CDR3 spans 15 amino acids. Germline lookup yields CDR1 SGHRS and CDR2 YFSETQ. With 4 bases clipped from V and 3 bases from J, the junction kept 9 bases outside the gene matches. CDR3 sequence reads: CASSLQTGQDYGYTF. The CDR3, as DNA: TGCGCCAGCAGCCTTCAGACAGGGCAGGACTATGGCTACACCTTC.

This clonotype was seen at least ten times. The chain carries TRBV23-1 and TRBJ2-7; D perhaps matches TRBD1 (6 bases). TRBV23-1 is sorted into the ORF group, with uncertain function. Trimming cost V 9 bases and J 4 bases, with 19 bases left between them. The CDR3 covers 14 residues. Written as DNA, the CDR3 is TGCGCCAGGGGGGCATCCGCACCACCTTACGAGCAGTACGTC. It is translated as CARGASAPPYEQYV.

The table lists this clonotype with many counts. The V gene is TRBV11-3, the J gene TRBJ2-2, with D maybe TRBD1 (5 bases). The CDR3 totals 15 residues. The V and J ends lost 5 bases and 6 bases respectively, with 16 bases between them. Germline CDR1 SGHNT, CDR2 YENEEA. CDR3: CASSHNTDNPGELFF. The CDR3 DNA reads TGTGCCAGCAGCCATAATACGGACAACCCCGGGGAGCTGTTTTTT.

By sample fraction, this clonotype is large (0.1 to 1%). The J gene is TRBJ1-5, the V gene TRBV7-2, with a possible D match to TRBD1 (5 bases). Trimming pared 5 bases from V and 5 bases from J, leaving 16 bases between. The CDR3 covers 15 residues. Looked up from germline, CDR1 is SGHTA and CDR2 is FQGNSA. CDR3 sequence (DNA): TGTGCCAGCAGCCAAAGGGGTGCCACCTATCAGCCCCAGCATTTT. Protein: CASSQRGATYQPQHF.

This clonotype was seen more than once but under ten times. The genes are TRBV6-5 and TRBJ2-1, with 8 bases matching TRBD2. CDR1 is MNHEY, CDR2 SVGAGI, per germline. Trimming removed 0 bases from V and 6 bases from J; junction bases left unmatched: 10. This CDR3 spans 17 amino acids. As DNA, the CDR3 is TGTGCCAGCAGTTACTCTCATACTAGCGGAATACTCAATGAGCAGTTCTTC. Its protein product is CASSYSHTSGILNEQFF.

By sample fraction, this clonotype is medium-sized. The chain is built from TRBV6-5 and TRBJ1-2, with TRBD1 matching 8 bases. This CDR3 has 15 amino acids. The trim removed 6 bases at V and 4 bases at J, leaving 10 bases unmatched. CDR1 is MNHEY, CDR2 SVGAGI, per germline. In DNA, the CDR3 is TGTGCCAGCAGCCCCGGGACAGGAAGCATCTATGGCTACACCTTC. Its protein is CASSPGTGSIYGYTF.

By sample share, this clonotype is medium-sized (0.01 to 0.1%). The V gene is TRBV7-2, the J gene TRBJ2-6, with D hard to call. In germline, CDR1 is SGHTA, CDR2 FQGNSA. V lost 3 bases to trimming and J lost 3 bases, with 3 bases between them. This CDR3 comprises 13 residues. The CDR3 loop is CASSFFGANVLTF. DNA for the CDR3: TGTGCCAGCAGCTTCTTTGGGGCCAACGTCCTGACTTTC.

The V and J genes are TRBV7-8 and TRBJ2-1; 8 positions match TRBD1. This CDR3 comprises 15 residues. Per germline, CDR1 SGHVS and CDR2 FQNEAQ. V was clipped by 5 bases and J by 5 bases; unmatched bases: 8. The CDR3 DNA is TGTGCCAGCAGCGAGGGGGACAGGAGCGACAATGAGCAGTTCTTC. Translating it yields CASSEGDRSDNEQFF.

In its sample, this clonotype was seen many times. The chain is built from TRBV10-3 and TRBJ2-3; TRBD2 matches 10 bases. The V and J ends lost 6 bases and 1 base, in that order; junction bases with no gene match: 4. There are 15 residues in the CDR3. The germline CDR1 and CDR2 sequences are ENHRY and SYGVKD. CDR3 sequence (DNA): TGTGCCATCAGGACCGGGACTAGCGGCACAGATACGCAGTATTTT. Protein sequence: CAIRTGTSGTDTQYF.

The chain links TRBV6-5 to TRBJ2-2; D is undetermined. The V end was cut by 6 bases, the J end by 3 bases, with 5 bases between. Germline values: CDR1 MNHEY, CDR2 SVGAGI. This CDR3 contains 12 residues. The CDR3 bases are TGTGCCAGCAGCCGGGACACCGGGGAGCTGTTTTTT. It translates to CASSRDTGELFF.

This clonotype qualifies as medium-sized. The chain carries TRBV3-1 and TRBJ1-6, with D maybe TRBD1 (6 bases). The CDR3 contains 15 residues. Per germline, CDR1 LGHDT and CDR2 YNNKEL (reference sequence). The ends were cut back, 4 bases at V and 4 bases at J, with 11 bases in the middle. CDR3 in DNA: TGTGCCAGCAGCCCCACCACAGGGTATAATTCACCCCTCCACTTT. Translation: CASSPTTGYNSPLHF.

This clonotype came up many times. The V and J genes are TRBV20-1 and TRBJ1-1; D call uncertain. The V end was cut by 6 bases, the J end by 9 bases, with 14 bases between. In germline, CDR1 is DFQATT, CDR2 SNEGSKA (reference sequence). This CDR3 spans 11 amino acids. CDR3 nucleotide sequence: TGCAGTGCGGAGGTGAACACCAAAGCTTTCTTT. It is translated as CSAEVNTKAFF.

This clonotype was seen at least ten times. The chain recombines TRBV7-2 with TRBJ2-3; D remains ambiguous. Trimming left V 1 base short and J 3 bases short, with 5 bases between. Per germline, CDR1 SGHTA and CDR2 FQGNSA. This CDR3 spans 13 amino acids. Written as DNA, the CDR3 is TGTGCCAGCAGCTTAGTGGGGACAGATACGCAGTATTTT. As protein: CASSLVGTDTQYF.

Only a few counts were recorded for this clonotype. The genes are TRBV30 and TRBJ1-5; the D is unclear. V gave up 3 bases and J gave up 0 bases, with 6 bases separating them. The CDR3 length is 13 residues. CDR1 is GTSNPN and CDR2 is SVGIG in the germline V gene (reference sequence). The CDR3 loop reads CAWRENSNQPQHF. The CDR3 nucleotides are TGTGCCTGGAGGGAAAATAGCAATCAGCCCCAGCATTTT.

This chain joins TRBV6-2 or TRBV6-3 and TRBJ1-2, with TRBD1 as a possible D gene (6 bases). Trimming cost V 2 bases and J 4 bases, with 20 bases left between them. Germline loops: CDR1 MNHEY, CDR2 SVGEGT. CDR3 size: 17 residues. The DNA for the CDR3 is TGTGCCAGCAGTTACACCGACAGGAGATCCTCTCTCTATGGCTACACCTTC. It is translated as CASSYTDRRSSLYGYTF.

This clonotype was counted only a few times. V and J are TRBV7-3 and TRBJ2-7; possible D gene TRBD2, 6 bases. Trimming stripped 4 bases from V and 1 base from J, with 14 bases between. This CDR3 comprises 15 residues. Germline lookup yields CDR1 SGHTA and CDR2 FQGTGA. In nucleotides, the CDR3 is TGTGCCAGCAGCTCGTACGGAGGGCCTTCCTACGAGCAGTACTTC. Translated, it gives CASSSYGGPSYEQYF.

By share, this clonotype counts as medium-sized. The DNA of the CDR3 is TGTGCCAGCAGTCCCTGGACAGGAGTTGTGAACACCGGGGAGCTGTTTTTT. It translates to CASSPWTGVVNTGELFF. The chain uses TRBV12-3 or TRBV12-4 and TRBJ2-2; TRBD1 agrees at 7 bases. The J segment lost 1 base and the V segment lost 5 bases, leaving 10 bases of the junction unmatched. This CDR3 region has 17 residues.

Judged by abundance, this clonotype is medium-sized (0.01 to 0.1%). This chain joins TRBV7-2 and TRBJ2-3; 8 positions match TRBD1. Germline V lookup: CDR1 SGHTA, CDR2 FQGNSA. J was trimmed by 3 bases and V by 5 bases; bases with no gene match: 1. The CDR3 contains 13 residues. The CDR3 bases are TGTGCCAGCAGCGGACAGGGAACAGATACGCAGTATTTT. Amino acids: CASSGQGTDTQYF.

Within the sample, this clonotype is medium-sized. The chain joins TRBV5-6 to TRBJ1-1; possible D gene TRBD1, 6 bases. V was pared by 3 bases and J by 5 bases, with 11 bases between. Germline assignment: CDR1 SGHDT and CDR2 YYEEEE. The CDR3 extends over 13 amino acids. Here the CDR3 reads CASSWVRGTEAFF. In DNA, the CDR3 is TGTGCCAGCAGCTGGGTGAGGGGGACTGAAGCTTTCTTT. Full variable domain (missing parts from reference TRBV5-6 and TRBJ1-1): DAGVTQSPTHLIKTRGQQVTLRCSPKSGHDTVSWYQQALGQGPQFIFQYYEEEERQRGNFPDRFSGHQFPNYSSELNVNALLLGDSALYLCASSWVRGTEAFFGQGTRLTVV.

Sample share makes this clonotype medium-sized. The V gene is TRBV29-1, the J gene TRBJ2-7; 8 nucleotides line up with TRBD1. This CDR3 comprises 13 residues. CDR1 and CDR2 (germline): SQVTM, ANQGSEA. J gave up 5 bases and V 3 bases, and 6 bases lay outside the gene matches. In DNA, the CDR3 is TGCAGCGTTGAGAGGGACAGGCCCCACGAGCAGTACTTC. Protein product: CSVERDRPHEQYF.

This clonotype was counted at least ten times. The J gene is TRBJ1-5, the V gene TRBV7-9; D is undetermined. There are 14 residues in the CDR3. With 5 bases removed from V and 4 bases from J, the gap between germline ends came to 12 bases. The germline V gene has CDR1 SEHNR and CDR2 FQNEAQ (reference sequence). The CDR3 loop is CASSISSGNQPQHF. CDR3 DNA: TGTGCCAGCAGCATAAGTAGTGGAAATCAGCCCCAGCATTTT.

This clonotype was observed at least ten times. Since no conserved phenylalanine or tryptophan closes the CDR3, a read error is the likely cause. No DNA is shown, since the ends of the CDR3 on it are uncertain; the CDR3 is the one TCRdb lists. This chain joins TRBV29-1 and TRBJ1-1. With termini counted, the CDR3 has 12 amino acids. Germline assignment: CDR1 SQVTM and CDR2 ANQGSEA. CDR3: CSVEVRGGTSIC.